The 20 T cell receptor beta chains below all came from one sample that was sequenced in a study of graft-versus-host responses after intestinal transplantation. These receptors have no known antigen. TCRdb keeps only in-frame clones here, not all; method: immunoSEQ multiplex PCR. In the table there are just under 90,000 clones, around four fifths of which are singletons. The sequencing used unstimulated CD8+ T cells sorted from spleen or lymph node cells, collected before intestinal transplant. All receptors derive from a human donor who received an intestinal transplant.

The V call is TRBV2, the J call TRBJ1-2; D remains ambiguous. V was pared by 6 bases and J by 4 bases, with 9 bases between. CDR1 SNHLY and CDR2 FYNNEI come from the germline V gene. CDR3 length: 12 residues. The CDR3, as DNA: TGTGCCAGCAGCGATCAGATCTATGGCTACACCTTC. As protein: CASSDQIYGYTF.

The gene calls are TRBV2 and TRBJ1-2, with D perhaps matching TRBD1 (5 bases). The V end lost 8 bases, the J end lost 3 bases, and 16 bases lay between the germline ends. Per the germline V gene, CDR1 is SNHLY and CDR2 is FYNNEI. The length of the CDR3 is 14 residues. The CDR3 coding sequence is TGTGCCAGCCTTGTCCGGGACGTCGACTATGGCTACACCTTC. Protein product: CASLVRDVDYGYTF.

The gene calls are TRBV5-1 and TRBJ2-7, with D possibly being TRBD1 (5 bases). Germline lookup yields CDR1 SGHRS and CDR2 YFSETQ. V gave up 3 bases and J gave up 0 bases, with 16 bases separating them. The CDR3 has 16 residues. CDR3 loop: CASSWAETDNSYEQYF. The CDR3 DNA reads as TGCGCCAGCAGCTGGGCAGAGACAGACAACTCCTACGAGCAGTACTTC.

This clone was detected a few times. The rearrangement joins TRBV10-3 to TRBJ1-2; D might be TRBD1 (6 bases). The CDR3 is made up of 16 amino acids. Germline loops: CDR1 ENHRY, CDR2 SYGVKD. Trimming stripped 8 bases from V and 4 bases from J, with 23 bases between. The CDR3 sequence: CAIGPEGGALFYGYTF. The CDR3 coding sequence is TGTGCCATCGGGCCCGAGGGGGGGGCTTTATTCTATGGCTACACCTTC.

This chain links TRBV27 with TRBJ2-3; D perhaps matches TRBD2 (6 bases). The ends were cut back, 5 bases at V and 5 bases at J, with 14 bases in the middle. Germline V gene data show CDR1 as MNHEY and CDR2 as SMNVEV (reference sequence). The CDR3 loop spans 14 amino acids. In DNA form, the CDR3 reads TGTGCCAGCAGTCGGGGGACCTACGGAGATACGCAGTATTTT. Amino acids: CASSRGTYGDTQYF.

The V call is TRBV29-1, the J call TRBJ2-3; 13 nucleotides agree with TRBD2. The CDR3 extends over 13 amino acids. CDR1 and CDR2 from the germline V gene are SQVTM and ANQGSEA. V shed 5 bases, J shed 7 bases, and the junction held 3 bases outside the gene matches. DNA of the CDR3: TGCAGCGTTACTAGCGGGGGGGGAAATACGCAGTATTTT. It specifies CSVTSGGGNTQYF.

This sequence joins TRBV28 and TRBJ2-1; TRBD2 is a possible D gene (5 bases). Germline-derived CDR1 and CDR2 are MDHEN and SYDVKM. CDR3 size: 16 residues. V was pared by 6 bases and J by 1 base, with 16 bases between. The CDR3 region is CASRSPEGDSYNEQFF. CDR3 nucleotide sequence: TGTGCCAGCAGATCACCCGAGGGAGATTCCTACAATGAGCAGTTCTTC. Supplemented by reference TRBV28 and TRBJ2-1, the full variable domain reads DVKVTQSSRYLVKRTGEKVFLECVQDMDHENMFWYRQDPGLGLRLIYFSYDVKMKEKGDIPEGYSVSREKKERFSLILESASTNQTSMYLCASRSPEGDSYNEQFFGPGTRLTVL.

The chain joins TRBV27 to TRBJ1-5, with D perhaps TRBD1 (5 bases). Germline V gene sequence: CDR1 MNHEY, CDR2 SMNVEV (reference sequence). Trimming cost V 2 bases and J 4 bases, with 12 bases left between them. The CDR3 runs 15 residues. The CDR3 nucleotides read TGTGCCAGCAGTTTAACTGGGGGACGGAATCAGCCCCAGCATTTT. It is translated as CASSLTGGRNQPQHF.

CDR3 sequence reads: CASKSAGEAFF. The CDR3 nucleotides are TGTGCCAGCAAATCCGCAGGGGAAGCTTTCTTT. The genes are TRBV27 and TRBJ1-1; D possibly corresponds to TRBD1 (5 bases). CDR3 length: 11 amino acids. Germline V gene sequence: CDR1 MNHEY, CDR2 SMNVEV (reference sequence). Trimming pared 7 bases from V and 8 bases from J, leaving 11 bases between.

The rearrangement joins TRBV4-1 to TRBJ2-3; D unresolved. Trimming shortened V by 1 base and J by 7 bases, and 3 bases separated the two germline ends. CDR3 length: 11 amino acids. Germline lookup yields CDR1 MGHRA and CDR2 YSYEKL. CDR3 sequence reads: CASSQVNTQYF. For the CDR3, the DNA is TGCGCCAGCAGCCAAGTTAATACGCAGTATTTT.

The chain is built from TRBV7-6 and TRBJ2-7; D might be TRBD2 (5 bases). The V end lost 4 bases, the J end lost 6 bases, and 25 bases lay between the germline ends. The CDR3 extends over 17 amino acids. CDR1 SGHVS and CDR2 FNYEAQ come from the germline V gene. The CDR3 nucleotides read TGTGCCAGCAGCTCCACCCTCCGGGCGGGTTCCCCTATCGAGCAGTACTTC. Its translation: CASSSTLRAGSPIEQYF.

This clone was detected only a few times. V is TRBV10-1 and J is TRBJ2-7; either TRBD1 or TRBD2 may supply D (5 bases each). Germline V gene lookup returns CDR1 WNHNN and CDR2 SYGVQD (reference sequence). This CDR3 has 11 amino acids. V shed 4 bases and J shed 6 bases, with 7 bases lying between them. The CDR3 region has the DNA TGCGCCAGCAGTGGGGGGTCCGAGCAGTACTTC. It specifies CASSGGSEQYF.

The chain couples TRBV7-6 to TRBJ2-1; D is unclear. This CDR3 is built from 12 residues. Per the germline V gene, CDR1 is SGHVS and CDR2 is FNYEAQ. Between the trimmed V and J ends, which lost 1 base and 5 bases, there was a span of 3 bases. The CDR3 bases are TGTGCCAGCAGCTTAGGGGACAATGAGCAGTTCTTC. Protein product: CASSLGDNEQFF.

This clone occurred once. The chain couples TRBV11-1 to TRBJ2-5; 13 bases fit TRBD2. CDR1 and CDR2 from the germline V gene are SGHAT and FQDESV (reference sequence). The CDR3 has 15 residues. Trimming took 3 bases from V and 4 from J; bases not matched to a gene: 2. The CDR3 is CASSLGTSGTETQYF. CDR3 in DNA: TGTGCCAGCAGCTTGGGGACTAGCGGGACAGAGACCCAGTACTTC.

Turning to this clone: One junction end disagrees with the germline gene, perhaps due to a read error. V usage is TRBV4-1 and J usage is TRBJ2-7, with 15 bases fitting TRBD2. Germline V gene sequence: CDR1 MGHRA, CDR2 YSYEKL. This CDR3 spans 15 amino acids. CDR3: CASSQDWTSGGAQKF. The DNA for the CDR3 is TGCGCCAGCAGCCAAGATTGGACTAGCGGGGGGGCCCAGAAGTTC.

The chain carries TRBV4-1 and TRBJ1-1; 9 nucleotides match TRBD1. V shed 3 bases and J 12 bases; nucleotides not matched to a gene: 8. This CDR3 region has 13 residues. Germline CDR1 reads MGHRA; CDR2 reads YSYEKL. The CDR3 here is CASSHPGQGTSFF. The CDR3 nucleotides are TGCGCCAGCAGCCACCCGGGACAGGGAACATCTTTCTTT.

The chain recombines TRBV5-1 with TRBJ2-2, with D possibly being TRBD2 (6 bases). This CDR3 contains 17 residues. Trimming left V 1 base short and J 4 bases short, with 17 bases between. CDR1 and CDR2 (germline): SGHRS, YFSETQ. The CDR3 coding sequence is TGCGCCAGCAGCTTGACTCCCCGGGAGTCAAGCACCGGGGAGCTGTTTTTT. Amino acids: CASSLTPRESSTGELFF.

V is TRBV19 and J is TRBJ1-2; tentatively, D is TRBD1 (6 bases). The CDR3 is 13 amino acids. V lost 6 bases, J lost 4 bases, and 12 bases lay in between. Germline values: CDR1 LNHDA, CDR2 SQIVND (reference sequence). The CDR3 nucleotides read TGTGCCAGTAGCCTCAGGGGCTTCTATGGCTACACCTTC. This gives the protein CASSLRGFYGYTF.

This chain links TRBV10-3 with TRBJ1-4; TRBD1 is a possible D gene (6 bases). The CDR3 spans 17 residues. The germline V and J ends were trimmed by 2 bases and 5 bases, with 18 bases remaining between them. Germline V gene lookup returns CDR1 ENHRY and CDR2 SYGVKD. The CDR3 DNA sequence: TGTGCCATCAGTGAGCTGGGGGCCCGTAAAGGGAATGAAAAACTGTTTTTT. It translates to CAISELGARKGNEKLFF.

The J gene is TRBJ2-1, the V gene TRBV28; the D gene is possibly TRBD2 (5 bases). Germline V CDR1 and CDR2: MDHEN, SYDVKM. The CDR3 is made up of 14 amino acids. V lost 3 bases, J lost 4 bases, and 10 bases lay in between. The CDR3 region is CASSFVANYNEQFF. CDR3 DNA: TGTGCCAGCAGTTTTGTAGCGAATTACAATGAGCAGTTCTTC.